Sequencing of this TCR beta chain was carried out in a study of chemoradiotherapy in HPV16-positive cancers. Overall study context: Functional T-cell assays on a couple of HPV16-positive patients' cells defined candidate HPV-specific clones and common TCR motifs.

About this clone itself: Its specificity is unknown.

The repertoire was sequenced with immunoSEQ multiplex PCR; TCRdb's copy has only in-frame clones and lacks some. The sample gives 25,000 to 40,000 clones, 70% to 90% of which show up once; around 2.3% is in the top ten. General study findings and limits: HPV-responsive T-cell expansion during chemoradiotherapy was linked to improved recurrence-free survival in HPV16-positive patients. Non-HPV-specific T cells did not expand in tumors during treatment, whereas candidate HPV-specific clones and E7-related motifs did.

Germline CDR1 and CDR2: LNHDA and SQIVND (reference sequence). CDR3 length equals 18 residues. V lost 6 bases to trimming and J lost 0 bases, with 21 bases between them. The sequencing used blood, collected from a patient who underwent chemoradiotherapy. The J gene is TRBJ2-4, the V gene TRBV19; tentatively, D is TRBD2 (6 bases). This TCR was recovered from a human donor with HPV-associated anogenital cancer. The DNA of the CDR3 is TGTGCCAGTAGGAGGCGGGACGGAAAAAATCTAGCCAAAAACATTCAGTACTTC. It is translated as CASRRRDGKNLAKNIQYF.